This T cell receptor (beta chain) was observed in a study of Ad26.COV2.S vaccination and SARS-CoV-2 variants. Looked up from germline, CDR1 is SNHLY and CDR2 is FYNNEI. This CDR3 is built from 16 residues. V lost 6 bases and J lost 9, with 21 bases in between. Sequenced by immunoSEQ multiplex PCR; TCRdb stores in-frame clones only, minus some. The table shows around 450,000 clones, with approximately 92% occurring only once. Noted treatment: roughly 18 received Ad26.COV2.S at low or high dose, single or two shots; several received placebo; per-sample allocation not given. Repertoires come from day 63 after the first vaccine or placebo injection.

The starting material was peripheral blood, obtained in a trial of Ad26.COV2.S vaccine versus placebo. The clonotype was recovered from a person between 18 and 65 years old who received the Ad26.COV2.S COVID-19 vaccine or a placebo. The chain has TRBV2 and TRBJ1-6, with D possibly being TRBD1 (5 bases). The CDR3 DNA reads TGTGCCAGCAGCCCCGAGGCAGGGCGATTTGGTTCACCCCTCCACTTT. Its translation: CASSPEAGRFGSPLHF.